What follows are 5 T cell receptor beta chains derived from one specimen sequenced in a study of blood T cell repertoires in COVID-19. Generated by immunoSEQ multiplex PCR, the TCRdb table keeps only in-frame clones and is missing some. The sample lists some 130,000 clones, more than 75% occurring once. Sequencing was carried out using peripheral blood. All receptors come from a man in his fifties or sixties with COVID-19, enrolled during active disease.

The chain joins TRBV30 to TRBJ1-2; possible D gene TRBD1, 5 bases. From germline, CDR1 is GTSNPN and CDR2 SVGIG (reference sequence). CDR3 length equals 13 residues. Trimming took off 4 bases at V and 2 bases at J, with 11 bases between the two ends. This CDR3 is CAWTPDKNYGYTF. DNA for the CDR3: TGTGCCTGGACCCCGGACAAGAACTATGGCTACACCTTC.

Only one count was recorded for this clone. The genes are TRBV3-1 (or the pseudogene TRBV3-2) and TRBJ1-3, with D tentatively TRBD1 (5 bases). With 0 bases removed from V and 8 bases from J, the gap between germline ends came to 11 bases. CDR1 is LGHDT, CDR2 YNNKEL, per germline (reference sequence). The CDR3 spans 14 residues. CDR3 protein: CASSQDREGDTIYF. As DNA, the CDR3 is TGTGCCAGCAGCCAAGACAGAGAAGGGGACACCATATATTTT.

This chain uses TRBV30 with TRBJ1-6; the D is unclear. Trimming shortened V by 4 bases and J by 9 bases, and 7 bases separated the two germline ends. This CDR3 comprises 11 residues. Per germline, CDR1 GTSNPN and CDR2 SVGIG (reference sequence). CDR3 amino acids: CAWTESSPLHF. For the CDR3, the DNA is TGTGCCTGGACCGAGAGTTCACCCCTCCACTTT.

This clone was counted a few times. V and J are TRBV6-5 and TRBJ1-6; D unresolved. Trimming cost V 5 bases and J 0 bases, with 5 bases left between them. The CDR3 runs 14 residues. Germline V gene lookup returns CDR1 MNHEY and CDR2 SVGAGI. This CDR3 is CASSTSSYNSPLHF. The CDR3 region has the DNA TGTGCCAGCAGTACAAGCTCCTATAATTCACCCCTCCACTTT.

The chain joins TRBV27 to TRBJ2-1; 13 nucleotides match TRBD2. The germline CDR1 and CDR2 sequences are MNHEY and SMNVEV (reference sequence). J was trimmed by 7 bases and V by 4 bases; bases with no gene match: 4. The CDR3 spans 15 residues. The CDR3: CASSSPTSGGNEQFF. CDR3 DNA: TGTGCCAGCAGTTCCCCGACTAGCGGGGGGAATGAGCAGTTCTTC.